This T cell receptor beta chain was identified during a study of shared clonotypes between healthy human individuals. V was trimmed by 3 bases and J by 5 bases, leaving 11 bases between them. Per germline, CDR1 KGHSH and CDR2 LQKENI. The CDR3 is 14 residues long. Overall study results and limits: Clonotypes not shared had lower generation probabilities than those common to all four donors.

Every donor was a Caucasian adult from Nashville, Tennessee. A remark on this clone: Its antigen is as yet unknown.

The protocol was immunoSEQ multiplex PCR, while the TCRdb copy is restricted to in-frame clones and leaves out a portion. The sample includes 1,400,000 or so clones, 98% seen only once; the top ten take over 0.3%. The receptor comes from a man under 40 in good health. The J gene is TRBJ2-1, the V gene TRBV18; weak D call: TRBD1 (5 bases). The sequencing sample was made of naive CD4+ T cells sorted from blood. Sample subset: CD45RA+ positively selected. The CDR3 sequence: CASSPRRADNEQFF. CDR3 in DNA: TGTGCCAGCTCACCCCGCAGGGCAGACAATGAGCAGTTCTTC. The whole variable domain, remainder taken from reference TRBV18 and TRBJ2-1, is NAGVMQNPRHLVRRRGQEARLRCSPMKGHSHVYWYRQLPEEGLKFMVYLQKENIIDESGMPKERFSAEFPKEGPSILRIQQVVRGDSAAYFCASSPRRADNEQFFGPGTRLTVL.